This T cell receptor beta chain was recovered during a study of Ad26.COV2.S vaccination and SARS-CoV-2 variants. For the study at large: Intramuscularly, Ad26.COV2.S was given either once or twice, 56 days apart. General study points: Vaccine recipients surpassed placebo recipients in spike-specific TCR breadth.

Regarding this clone: The target antigen is unknown.

Treatment denoted: 15 to 20 received Ad26.COV2.S at low or high dose, single or two shots; about 5 received placebo; per-sample allocation not given. Repertoires come from day 63 after the first vaccine or placebo injection. An Ad26 vector expressing Wuhan-strain SARS-CoV-2 spike served as the vaccine. Repertoires were generated with immunoSEQ multiplex PCR, while TCRdb's copy carries only in-frame clones and drops some. The sample lists approximately 400,000 clones, roughly 84% seen once, with less than 4% in the top ten. Looked up from germline, CDR1 is SGHDT and CDR2 is YYEEEE. Trimming took off 0 bases at V and 5 bases at J, with 11 bases between the two ends. CDR3 length: 15 amino acids.

This TCR came from a person aged 18 to 59 who received the Ad26.COV2.S COVID-19 vaccine or a placebo. This chain links TRBV5-6 with TRBJ2-2; no definite D call. The sample was peripheral blood, taken in a trial of Ad26.COV2.S vaccine versus placebo. CDR3 nucleotide sequence: TGTGCCAGCAGCTTGGGGCCGGTGGTGACCGGGGAGCTGTTTTTT. Translating it yields CASSLGPVVTGELFF.